This T cell receptor beta chain is drawn from a study of cytomegalovirus exposure and HLA in healthy donors. The study's findings and limits: As was reported, the HLA-A and HLA-B alleles of most subjects were accurately predicted from TCR beta sequences. Donor immune exposure was known only as CMV serostatus. Among TCR sequences, most were rare, though some public TCRs appeared in many donors.

Note on this clone: The antigen remains undetermined.

Primers for the PCR totalled 60 Vbeta and 13 Jbeta. This table comes from immunoSEQ multiplex PCR, and its TCRdb copy is limited to in-frame clones, with some not included. The sample includes around 94,000 clones, around 78% seen only once; the top ten take roughly 4.5%. Germline loops: CDR1 SEHNR, CDR2 FQNEAQ (reference sequence). The length of the CDR3 is 13 residues. V was pared by 8 bases and J by 2 bases, with 6 bases of the junction left unmatched. This chain uses TRBV7-9 with TRBJ2-7; 7 positions agree with TRBD1. This sequence originates from a woman aged 40 to 50 in good health and CMV-seropositive. The sequencing input was PBMCs. CDR3 loop: CASRDSKTYEQYF. The CDR3 DNA sequence: TGTGCCAGCCGGGACAGTAAGACCTACGAGCAGTACTTC.